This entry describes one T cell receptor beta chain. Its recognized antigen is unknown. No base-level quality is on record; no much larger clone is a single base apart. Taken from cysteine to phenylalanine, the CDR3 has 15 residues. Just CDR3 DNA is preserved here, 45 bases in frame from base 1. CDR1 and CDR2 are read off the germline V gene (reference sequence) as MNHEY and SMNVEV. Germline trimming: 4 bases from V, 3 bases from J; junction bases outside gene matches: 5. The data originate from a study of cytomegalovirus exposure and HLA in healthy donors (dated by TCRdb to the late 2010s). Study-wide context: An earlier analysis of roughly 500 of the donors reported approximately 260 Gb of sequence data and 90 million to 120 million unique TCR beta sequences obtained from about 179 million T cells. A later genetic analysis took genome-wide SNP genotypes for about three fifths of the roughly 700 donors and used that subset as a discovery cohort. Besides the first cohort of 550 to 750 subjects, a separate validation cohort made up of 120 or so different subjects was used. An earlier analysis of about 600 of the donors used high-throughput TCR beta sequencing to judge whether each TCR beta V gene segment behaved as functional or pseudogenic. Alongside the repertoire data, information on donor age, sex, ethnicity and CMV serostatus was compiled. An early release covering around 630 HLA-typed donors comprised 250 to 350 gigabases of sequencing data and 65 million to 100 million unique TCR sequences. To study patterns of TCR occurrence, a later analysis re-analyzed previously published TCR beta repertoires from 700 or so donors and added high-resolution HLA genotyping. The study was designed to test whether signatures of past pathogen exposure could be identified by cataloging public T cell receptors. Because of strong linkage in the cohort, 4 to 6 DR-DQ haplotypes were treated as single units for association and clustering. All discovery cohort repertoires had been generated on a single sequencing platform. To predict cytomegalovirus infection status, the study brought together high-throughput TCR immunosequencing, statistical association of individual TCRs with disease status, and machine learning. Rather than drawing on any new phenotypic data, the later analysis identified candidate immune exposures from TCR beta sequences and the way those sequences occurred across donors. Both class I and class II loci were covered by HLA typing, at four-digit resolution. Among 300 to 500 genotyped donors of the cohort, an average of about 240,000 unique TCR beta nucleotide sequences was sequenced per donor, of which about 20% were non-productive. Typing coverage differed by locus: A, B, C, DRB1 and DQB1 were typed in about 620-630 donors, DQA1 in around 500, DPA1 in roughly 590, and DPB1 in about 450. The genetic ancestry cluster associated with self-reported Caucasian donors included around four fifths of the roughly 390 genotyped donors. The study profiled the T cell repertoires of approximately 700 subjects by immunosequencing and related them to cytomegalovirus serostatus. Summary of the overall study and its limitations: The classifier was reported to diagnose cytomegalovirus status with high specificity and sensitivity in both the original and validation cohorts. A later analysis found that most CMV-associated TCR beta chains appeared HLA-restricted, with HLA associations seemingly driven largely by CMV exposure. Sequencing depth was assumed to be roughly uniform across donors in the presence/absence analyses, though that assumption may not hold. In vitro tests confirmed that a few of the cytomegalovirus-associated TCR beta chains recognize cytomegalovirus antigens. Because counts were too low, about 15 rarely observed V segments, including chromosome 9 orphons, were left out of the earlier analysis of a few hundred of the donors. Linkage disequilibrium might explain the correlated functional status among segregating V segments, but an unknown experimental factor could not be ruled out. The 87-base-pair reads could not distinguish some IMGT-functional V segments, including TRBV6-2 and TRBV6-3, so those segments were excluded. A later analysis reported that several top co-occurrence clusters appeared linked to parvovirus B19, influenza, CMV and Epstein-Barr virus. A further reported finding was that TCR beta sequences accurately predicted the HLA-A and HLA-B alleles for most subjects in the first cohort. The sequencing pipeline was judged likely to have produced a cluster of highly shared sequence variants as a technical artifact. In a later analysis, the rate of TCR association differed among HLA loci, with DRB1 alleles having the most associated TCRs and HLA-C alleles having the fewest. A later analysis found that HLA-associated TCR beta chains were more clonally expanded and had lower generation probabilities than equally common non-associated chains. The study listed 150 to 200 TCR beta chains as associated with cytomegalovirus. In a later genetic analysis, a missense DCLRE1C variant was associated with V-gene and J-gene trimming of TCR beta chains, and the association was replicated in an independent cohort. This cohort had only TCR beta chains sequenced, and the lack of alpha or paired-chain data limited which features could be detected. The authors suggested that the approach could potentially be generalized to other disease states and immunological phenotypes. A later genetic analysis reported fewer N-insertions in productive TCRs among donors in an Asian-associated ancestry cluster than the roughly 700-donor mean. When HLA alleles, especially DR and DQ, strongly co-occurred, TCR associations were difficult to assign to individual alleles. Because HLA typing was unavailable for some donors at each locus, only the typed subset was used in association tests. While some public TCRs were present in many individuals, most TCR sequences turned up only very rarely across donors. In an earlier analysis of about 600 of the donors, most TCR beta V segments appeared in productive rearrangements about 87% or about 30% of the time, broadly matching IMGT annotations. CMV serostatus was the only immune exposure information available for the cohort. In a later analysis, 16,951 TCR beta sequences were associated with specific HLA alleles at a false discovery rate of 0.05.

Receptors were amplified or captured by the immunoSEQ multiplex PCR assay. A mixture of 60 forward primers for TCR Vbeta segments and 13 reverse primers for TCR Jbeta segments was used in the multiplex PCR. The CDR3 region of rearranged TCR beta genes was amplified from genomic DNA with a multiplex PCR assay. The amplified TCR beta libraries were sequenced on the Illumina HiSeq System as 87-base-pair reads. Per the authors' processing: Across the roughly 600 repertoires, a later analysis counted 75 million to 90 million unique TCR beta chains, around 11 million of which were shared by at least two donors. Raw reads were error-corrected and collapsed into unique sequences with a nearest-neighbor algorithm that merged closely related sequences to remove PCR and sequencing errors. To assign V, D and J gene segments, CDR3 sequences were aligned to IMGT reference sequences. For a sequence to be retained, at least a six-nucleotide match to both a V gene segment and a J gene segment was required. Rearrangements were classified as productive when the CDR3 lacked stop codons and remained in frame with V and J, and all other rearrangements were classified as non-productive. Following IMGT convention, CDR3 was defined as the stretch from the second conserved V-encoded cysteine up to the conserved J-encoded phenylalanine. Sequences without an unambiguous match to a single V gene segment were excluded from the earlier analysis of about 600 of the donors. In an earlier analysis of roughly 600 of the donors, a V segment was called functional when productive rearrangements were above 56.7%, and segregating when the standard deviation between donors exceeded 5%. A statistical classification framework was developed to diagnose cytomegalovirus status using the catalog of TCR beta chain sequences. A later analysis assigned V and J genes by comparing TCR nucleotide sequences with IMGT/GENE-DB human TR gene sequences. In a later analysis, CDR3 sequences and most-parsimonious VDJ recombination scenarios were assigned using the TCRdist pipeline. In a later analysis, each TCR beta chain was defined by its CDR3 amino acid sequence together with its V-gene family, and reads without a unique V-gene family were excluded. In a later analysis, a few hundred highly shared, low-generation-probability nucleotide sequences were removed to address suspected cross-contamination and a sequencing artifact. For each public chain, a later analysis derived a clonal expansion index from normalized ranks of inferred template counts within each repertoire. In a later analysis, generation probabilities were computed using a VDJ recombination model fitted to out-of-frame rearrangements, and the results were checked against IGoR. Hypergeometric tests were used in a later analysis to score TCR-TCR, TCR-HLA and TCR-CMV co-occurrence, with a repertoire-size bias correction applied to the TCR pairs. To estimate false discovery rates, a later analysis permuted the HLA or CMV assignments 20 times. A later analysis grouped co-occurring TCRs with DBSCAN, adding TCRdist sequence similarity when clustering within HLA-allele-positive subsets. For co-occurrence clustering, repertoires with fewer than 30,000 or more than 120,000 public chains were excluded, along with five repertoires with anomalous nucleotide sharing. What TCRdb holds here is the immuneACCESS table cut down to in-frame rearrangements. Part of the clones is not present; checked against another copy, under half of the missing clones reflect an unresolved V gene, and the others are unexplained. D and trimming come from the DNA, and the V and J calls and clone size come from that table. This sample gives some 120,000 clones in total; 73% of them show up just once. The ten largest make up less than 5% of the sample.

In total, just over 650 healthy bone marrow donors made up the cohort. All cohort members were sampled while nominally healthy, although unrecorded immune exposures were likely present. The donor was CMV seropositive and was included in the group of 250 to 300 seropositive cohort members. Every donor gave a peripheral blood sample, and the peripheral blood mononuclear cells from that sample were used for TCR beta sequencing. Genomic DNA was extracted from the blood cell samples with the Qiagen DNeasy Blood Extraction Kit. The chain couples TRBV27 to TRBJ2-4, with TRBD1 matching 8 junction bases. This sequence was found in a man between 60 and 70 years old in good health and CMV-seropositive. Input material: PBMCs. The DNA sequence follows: TGTGCCAGCAGTTCCCGCGACAGGGGCAAAAACATTCAGTACTTC. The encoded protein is CASSSRDRGKNIQYF.